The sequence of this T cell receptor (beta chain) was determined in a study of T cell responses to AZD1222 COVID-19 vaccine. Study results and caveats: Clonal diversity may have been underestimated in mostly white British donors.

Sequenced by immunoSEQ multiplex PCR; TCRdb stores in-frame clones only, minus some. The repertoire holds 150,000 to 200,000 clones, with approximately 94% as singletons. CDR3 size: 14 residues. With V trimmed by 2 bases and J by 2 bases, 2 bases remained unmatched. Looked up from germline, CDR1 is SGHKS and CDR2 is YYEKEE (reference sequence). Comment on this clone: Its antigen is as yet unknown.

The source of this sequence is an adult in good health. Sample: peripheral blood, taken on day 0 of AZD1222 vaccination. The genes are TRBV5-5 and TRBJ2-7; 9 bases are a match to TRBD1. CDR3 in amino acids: CASSFWTGAYEQYF. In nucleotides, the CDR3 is TGTGCCAGCAGCTTTTGGACAGGGGCCTACGAGCAGTACTTC.